A single sample gave rise to the 20 T cell receptor beta chains below, sequenced in a study of T cells in localized non-small cell lung cancer. Some clones are missing from TCRdb's copy, which holds only in-frame ones; the method was immunoSEQ multiplex PCR. The sample consists of 1,500 to 2,000 clones, under 45% of them appearing once. The sequenced sample was normal lung tissue next to the tumor, obtained before any cancer treatment. The receptors here all came from a woman aged 35 to 75 with stage II lung adenocarcinoma.

The chain couples TRBV19 to TRBJ1-2, with 9 bases fitting TRBD1. Germline CDR1 and CDR2: LNHDA and SQIVND (reference sequence). The CDR3 is made up of 11 amino acids. The CDR3 nucleotides are TGTGACACAGGGGGCTACTATGGCTACACCTTC. Its translation is CDTGGYYGYTF. Drawing the rest from reference TRBV19 and TRBJ1-2, the complete variable domain is DGGITQSPKYLFRKEGQNVTLSCEQNLNHDAMYWYRQDPGQGLRLIYYSQIVNDFQKGDIAEGYSVSREKKESFPLTVTSAQKNPTAFYLCDTGGYYGYTFGSGTRLTVV.

This clone occurred a few times. The V gene is TRBV6-8, the J gene TRBJ2-5, with unresolved D. The V and J ends lost 7 bases and 4 bases respectively, with 10 bases between them. CDR3 length: 12 residues. Looked up from germline, CDR1 is MNHGY and CDR2 is SAAAGT. The CDR3 sequence is CASTRDAETQYF. The CDR3 nucleotides are TGTGCCAGCACACGAGACGCAGAGACCCAGTACTTC.

This clone has just a few counts. The rearrangement links TRBV19 to TRBJ1-2; D uncertain. CDR3 size: 14 residues. The V and J ends lost 6 bases and 4 bases respectively, with 15 bases between them. CDR1 is LNHDA and CDR2 is SQIVND in the germline V gene (reference sequence). The CDR3 DNA reads TGTGCCAGTAGCCTACAGACGACTGTCTATGGCTACACCTTC. It yields the protein CASSLQTTVYGYTF.

This clone was seen a handful of times. The read ends 1 residue early relative to the CDR3; the germline J gene fills the gap. J is TRBJ2-5 and V is TRBV10-3; D is perhaps TRBD1 (5 bases). The CDR3 is 17 amino acids. Trimming cost V 0 bases and J 2 bases, with 16 bases left between them. Per germline, CDR1 ENHRY and CDR2 SYGVKD. The covered CDR3 bases are TGTGCCATCAGTGAGTCGGCGCTTGACAGACCGCAAGAGACCCAGTAC. This encodes CAISESALDRPQETQY. The complete CDR3 reads CAISESALDRPQETQYF.

V is TRBV11-3 and J is TRBJ1-1, with D possibly being TRBD1 (6 bases). With 4 bases removed from V and 3 bases from J, the gap between germline ends came to 12 bases. This CDR3 comprises 14 residues. Germline loops: CDR1 SGHNT, CDR2 YENEEA. This chain's CDR3 is CASSSQGSDTEAFF. Written as DNA, the CDR3 is TGTGCCAGCAGCTCCCAGGGGTCGGACACTGAAGCTTTCTTT.

The rearrangement joins TRBV14 to TRBJ2-1, with D possibly being TRBD1 (5 bases). Between the trimmed V and J ends, which lost 2 bases and 0 bases, there was a span of 14 bases. The germline gives CDR1 SGHDN, CDR2 FVKESK. This CDR3 contains 17 residues. This CDR3 is CASSQWKGVDSYNEQFF. In DNA form, the CDR3 reads TGTGCCAGCAGCCAATGGAAAGGGGTGGACTCCTACAATGAGCAGTTCTTC.

The chain carries TRBV6-8 and TRBJ2-7; D perhaps matches TRBD1 (5 bases). The ends were cut back, 6 bases at V and 3 bases at J, with 12 bases in the middle. Germline CDR1 MNHGY, CDR2 SAAAGT. This CDR3 has 13 residues. CDR3 amino acids: CASSKTVNYEQYF. The CDR3, as DNA: TGTGCCAGCAGCAAGACAGTTAACTACGAGCAGTACTTC.

The J gene is TRBJ2-7, the V gene TRBV28, with D unresolved. V lost 2 bases and J lost 2, with 4 bases in between. Germline V gene sequence: CDR1 MDHEN, CDR2 SYDVKM. CDR3 length equals 12 residues. CDR3 protein: CASSLRPYEQYF. In DNA form, the CDR3 reads TGTGCCAGCAGTTTAAGGCCCTACGAGCAGTACTTC.

V is TRBV15 and J is TRBJ1-1; D remains unclear. Germline-derived CDR1 and CDR2 are LNHNV and YYDKDF (reference sequence). V was trimmed by 0 bases and J by 8 bases, leaving 13 bases between them. This CDR3 comprises 14 residues. CDR3 bases: TGTGCCACCAGCAGAGATATGCGGGTACAAGAAGCTTTCTTT. This translates into CATSRDMRVQEAFF.

The chain employs TRBV19 and TRBJ2-3, with TRBD2 as a possible D gene (6 bases). The CDR3 has 15 residues. Trimming removed 4 bases from V and 6 bases from J, with 17 bases in between. Germline V lookup: CDR1 LNHDA, CDR2 SQIVND (reference sequence). DNA for the CDR3: TGTGCCAGTAGTACGGGACTCCACCAGGCGGATACGCAGTATTTT. Its protein is CASSTGLHQADTQYF.

The V call is TRBV5-1, the J call TRBJ1-1; D is unclear. The germline V and J ends were trimmed by 4 bases and 0 bases, with 13 bases remaining between them. The CDR3 length is 15 residues. Germline lookup yields CDR1 SGHRS and CDR2 YFSETQ. This CDR3 reads CASSPSGGMNTEAFF. The CDR3 DNA reads as TGCGCCAGCAGCCCCTCGGGAGGGATGAACACTGAAGCTTTCTTT.

The rearrangement joins TRBV19 to TRBJ1-5; 7 bases match TRBD1. The CDR3 spans 15 residues. The V gene's germline CDR1 is LNHDA and CDR2 SQIVND (reference sequence). After removal of 5 bases from V and 0 bases from J, the junction contained 4 bases not matched to a gene. The CDR3 reads CASSSGTASNQPQHF. The CDR3 coding sequence is TGTGCCAGTAGTTCGGGGACAGCTAGCAATCAGCCCCAGCATTTT.

The rearrangement uses TRBV6-8 and TRBJ2-7, with 12 bases that match TRBD1. CDR1 MNHGY and CDR2 SAAAGT come from the germline V gene. Germline trimming cut 6 bases from V and 5 bases from J; bases unmatched to any gene: 2. This CDR3 comprises 13 residues. The CDR3 bases are TGTGCCAGCAGGGGACAGGGGGCGGACGAGCAGTACTTC. Translating gives CASRGQGADEQYF.

Only one count was recorded for this clone. The gene calls are TRBV19 and TRBJ1-5; D may be TRBD1 (5 bases). V lost 8 bases and J 8 bases, leaving 19 bases between the germline ends. The V gene's germline CDR1 is LNHDA and CDR2 SQIVND (reference sequence). The CDR3 sequence is 14 residues long. CDR3 in DNA: TGTGCCAGTCAAGGGGCGCGGGGAAGGGAGCCCCAGCATTTT. This codes for CASQGARGREPQHF. The full variable domain, in which reference TRBV19 and TRBJ1-5 provide the parts outside the CDR3, is DGGITQSPKYLFRKEGQNVTLSCEQNLNHDAMYWYRQDPGQGLRLIYYSQIVNDFQKGDIAEGYSVSREKKESFPLTVTSAQKNPTAFYLCASQGARGREPQHFGDGTRLSIL.

This clone was seen more than once but under ten times. The V call is TRBV7-1, the J call TRBJ1-1, with D uncertain. TRBV7-1 is filed as an ORF, its function uncertain. The V and J ends lost 4 bases and 8 bases respectively, with 14 bases between them. The CDR3 extends over 13 amino acids. The chain's CDR3 is CASSLTLDSEAFF. CDR3 sequence (DNA): TGTGCCAGCAGCTTAACGCTGGACTCCGAAGCTTTCTTT.

The chain joins TRBV7-6 to TRBJ2-7; a possible D gene is TRBD1 (6 bases). CDR3 length: 15 residues. Trimming left V 3 bases short and J 3 bases short, with 15 bases between. Germline assignment: CDR1 SGHVS and CDR2 FNYEAQ. Here the CDR3 DNA reads TGTGCCAGCAGCTTGGAGAGACAGGAGTACTACGAGCAGTACTTC. This translates into CASSLERQEYYEQYF.

V is TRBV18 and J is TRBJ1-1; 9 bases fit TRBD1. The V segment lost 6 bases and the J segment 10 bases; nucleotides outside the gene matches: 9. The CDR3 is 13 residues long. Germline loops: CDR1 KGHSH, CDR2 LQKENI. As DNA, the CDR3 is TGTGCCAGCTCGTCCCGGGACAGGGAGTTAGCTTTCTTT. Amino acids: CASSSRDRELAFF. Variable domain in full (rest from reference TRBV18 and TRBJ1-1): NAGVMQNPRHLVRRRGQEARLRCSPMKGHSHVYWYRQLPEEGLKFMVYLQKENIIDESGMPKERFSAEFPKEGPSILRIQQVVRGDSAAYFCASSSRDRELAFFGQGTRLTVV.

This clone is deemed medium-sized. The chain joins TRBV6-8 to TRBJ2-3; 7 bases agree with TRBD2. This CDR3 contains 18 residues. In germline, CDR1 is MNHGY, CDR2 SAAAGT. The V segment lost 0 bases and the J segment 0 bases; nucleotides outside the gene matches: 9. This chain's CDR3 is CASSYSRPPRGSTDTQYF. In DNA form, the CDR3 reads TGTGCCAGCAGTTACTCGAGGCCCCCGCGGGGGAGCACAGATACGCAGTATTTT.

This clone was picked up a small number of times. The chain joins TRBV1 to TRBJ2-2; TRBD1 is the table's D call and was not checked against the DNA. TRBV1 is a known pseudogene. CDR3 length: 16 amino acids. This chain's CDR3 is CASSQGPTGGFGELFF. The CDR3 DNA is TGCGCCAGCAGCCAAGGACCGACAGGGGGTTTCGGGGAGCTGTTTTTT.

This clone has more than one count but fewer than ten. The chain has TRBV11-3 and TRBJ2-5; 10 nucleotides match TRBD2. V was pared by 1 base and J by 1 base, with 9 bases of the junction left unmatched. Germline values: CDR1 SGHNT, CDR2 YENEEA. This CDR3 contains 18 residues. The CDR3 sequence: CASSLGPSGGPGQETQYF. The CDR3, as DNA: TGTGCCAGCAGCTTAGGGCCTAGCGGGGGCCCCGGCCAAGAGACCCAGTACTTC.